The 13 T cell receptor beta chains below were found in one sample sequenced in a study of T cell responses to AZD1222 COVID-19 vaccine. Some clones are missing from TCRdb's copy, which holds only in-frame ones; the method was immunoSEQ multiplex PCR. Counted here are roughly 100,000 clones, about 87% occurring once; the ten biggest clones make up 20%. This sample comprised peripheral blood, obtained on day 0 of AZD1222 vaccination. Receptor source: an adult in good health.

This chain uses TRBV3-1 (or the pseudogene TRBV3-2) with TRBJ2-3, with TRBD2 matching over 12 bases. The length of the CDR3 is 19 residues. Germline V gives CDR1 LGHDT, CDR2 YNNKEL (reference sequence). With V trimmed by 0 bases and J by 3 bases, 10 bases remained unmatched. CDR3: CASSQDRLAGGRITDTQYF. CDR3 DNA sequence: TGTGCCAGCAGCCAAGATCGGCTAGCGGGGGGGCGTATTACAGATACGCAGTATTTT.

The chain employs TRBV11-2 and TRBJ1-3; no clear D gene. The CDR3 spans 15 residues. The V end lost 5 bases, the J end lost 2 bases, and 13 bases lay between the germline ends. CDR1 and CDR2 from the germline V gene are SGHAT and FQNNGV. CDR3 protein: CASSRPGVTGNTIYF. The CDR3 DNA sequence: TGTGCCAGCAGCCGTCCTGGGGTCACTGGAAACACCATATATTTT.

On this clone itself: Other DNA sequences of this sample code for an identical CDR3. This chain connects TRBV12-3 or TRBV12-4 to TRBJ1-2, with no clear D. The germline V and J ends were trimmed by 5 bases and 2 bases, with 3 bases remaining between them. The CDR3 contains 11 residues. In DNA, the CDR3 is TGTGCCAGCAGTCTCAACTATGGCTACACCTTC. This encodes CASSLNYGYTF.

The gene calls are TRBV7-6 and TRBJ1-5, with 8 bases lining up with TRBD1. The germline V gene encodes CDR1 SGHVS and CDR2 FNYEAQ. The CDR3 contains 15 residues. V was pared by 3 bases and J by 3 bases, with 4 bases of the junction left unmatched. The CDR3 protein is CASSLGQAPNQPQHF. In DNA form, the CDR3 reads TGTGCCAGCAGCTTGGGACAGGCGCCCAATCAGCCCCAGCATTTT. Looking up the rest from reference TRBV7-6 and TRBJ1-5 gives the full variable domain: GAGVSQSPRYKVTKRGQDVALRCDPISGHVSLYWYRQALGQGPEFLTYFNYEAQQDKSGLPNDRFSAERPEGSISTLTIQRTEQRDSAMYRCASSLGQAPNQPQHFGDGTRLSIL.

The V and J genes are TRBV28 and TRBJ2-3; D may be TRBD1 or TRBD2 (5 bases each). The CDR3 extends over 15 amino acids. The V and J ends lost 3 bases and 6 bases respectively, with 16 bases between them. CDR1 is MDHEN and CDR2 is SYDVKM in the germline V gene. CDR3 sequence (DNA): TGTGCCAGCAGTTTCGGCTTGCCAGGGACGGATACGCAGTATTTT. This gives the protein CASSFGLPGTDTQYF.

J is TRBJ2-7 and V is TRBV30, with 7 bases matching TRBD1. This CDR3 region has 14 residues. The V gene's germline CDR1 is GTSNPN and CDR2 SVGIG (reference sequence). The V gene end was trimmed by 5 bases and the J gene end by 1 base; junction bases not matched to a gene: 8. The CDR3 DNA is TGTGCCTGGGGAGGACAGGCGATTTCCTACGAGCAGTACTTC. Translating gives CAWGGQAISYEQYF.

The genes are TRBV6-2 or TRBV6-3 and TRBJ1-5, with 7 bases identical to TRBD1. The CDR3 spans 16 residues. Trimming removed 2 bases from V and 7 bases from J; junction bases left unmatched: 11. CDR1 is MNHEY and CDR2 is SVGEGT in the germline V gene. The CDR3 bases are TGTGCCAGCAGTTACACGTCCCCCCCAGGGGGACAGCCCCAGCATTTT. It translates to CASSYTSPPGGQPQHF.

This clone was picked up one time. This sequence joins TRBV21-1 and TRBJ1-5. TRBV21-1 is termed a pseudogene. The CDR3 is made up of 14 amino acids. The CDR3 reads CASSKKEGDQPQHF. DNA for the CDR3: TGTGCCAGCAGCAAAAAGGAGGGCGATCAGCCCCAGCATTTT.

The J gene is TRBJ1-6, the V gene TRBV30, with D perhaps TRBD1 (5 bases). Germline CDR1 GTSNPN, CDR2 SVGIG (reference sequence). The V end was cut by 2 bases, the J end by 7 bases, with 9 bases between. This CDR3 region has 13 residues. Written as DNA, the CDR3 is TGTGCCTGGAGTCTGCAGGGAAATTCACCCCTCCACTTT. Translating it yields CAWSLQGNSPLHF.

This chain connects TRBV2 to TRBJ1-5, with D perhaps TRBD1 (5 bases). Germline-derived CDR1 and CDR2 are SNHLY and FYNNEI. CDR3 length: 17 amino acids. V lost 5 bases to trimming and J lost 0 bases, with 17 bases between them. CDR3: CASSRGGSHPSNQPQHF. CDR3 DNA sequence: TGTGCCAGCAGTCGGGGCGGGAGCCACCCTAGCAATCAGCCCCAGCATTTT.

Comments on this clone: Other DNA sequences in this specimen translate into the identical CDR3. The CDR3 DNA reads as TGTGCCAGCAGGGGCCGGGACACTGAAGCTTTCTTT. Translated: CASRGRDTEAFF. The genes are TRBV6-5 and TRBJ1-1; no definite D call. The CDR3 has 12 amino acids. The V gene lost 6 bases and the J gene lost 3 bases, with 8 bases spanning the gap. Germline CDR1 reads MNHEY; CDR2 reads SVGAGI.

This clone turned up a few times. The CDR3: CASSLWAGSGNTIYF. CDR3 DNA sequence: TGTGCCAGCAGCCTCTGGGCGGGCTCTGGAAACACCATATATTTT. The J gene is TRBJ1-3, the V gene TRBV9, with D uncertain. Germline values: CDR1 SGDLS, CDR2 YYNGEE. The CDR3 sequence is 15 residues long. Trimming cost V 4 bases and J 0 bases, with 11 bases left between them.

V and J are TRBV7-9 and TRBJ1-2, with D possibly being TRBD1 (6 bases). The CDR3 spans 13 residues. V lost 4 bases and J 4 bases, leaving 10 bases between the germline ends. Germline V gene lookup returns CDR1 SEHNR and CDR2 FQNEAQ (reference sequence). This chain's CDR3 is CASSSTGRYGYTF. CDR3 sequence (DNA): TGTGCCAGCAGCTCGACAGGACGCTATGGCTACACCTTC.